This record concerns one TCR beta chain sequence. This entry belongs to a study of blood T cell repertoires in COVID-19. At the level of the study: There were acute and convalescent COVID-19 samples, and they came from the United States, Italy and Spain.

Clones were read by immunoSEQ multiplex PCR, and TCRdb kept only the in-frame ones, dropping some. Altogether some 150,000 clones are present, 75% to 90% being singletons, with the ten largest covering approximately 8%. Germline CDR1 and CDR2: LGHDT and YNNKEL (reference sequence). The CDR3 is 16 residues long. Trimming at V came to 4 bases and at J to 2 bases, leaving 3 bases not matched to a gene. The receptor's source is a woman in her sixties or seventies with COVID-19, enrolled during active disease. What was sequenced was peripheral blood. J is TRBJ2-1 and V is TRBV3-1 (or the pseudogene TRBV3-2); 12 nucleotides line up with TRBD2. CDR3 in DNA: TGTGCCAGCAGCCTACTAGCGGGGGGTACCTACAATGAGCAGTTCTTC. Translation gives CASSLLAGGTYNEQFF.